Shown below are 2 T cell receptor beta chains from a single sample sequenced in a study of Ad26.COV2.S vaccination and SARS-CoV-2 variants. Described treatment: about 20 received Ad26.COV2.S at low or high dose, single or two shots; about five received placebo; per-sample allocation not given. The samples date from day 63 after the first vaccine or placebo injection. The assay was immunoSEQ multiplex PCR, and TCRdb's table has in-frame clones only and misses some. The sample holds 300,000 to 500,000 clones, more than 85% seen once. Sequencing was performed on peripheral blood, taken in a trial of Ad26.COV2.S vaccine versus placebo. The receptor set was obtained from a person aged 18-65 years who received the Ad26.COV2.S COVID-19 vaccine or a placebo.

This clone was detected only once. The rearrangement joins TRBV7-8 to TRBJ2-3; D perhaps matches TRBD1 (6 bases). Trimming left V 5 bases short and J 1 base short, with 16 bases between. CDR1 and CDR2 from the germline V gene are SGHVS and FQNEAQ. The length of the CDR3 is 16 residues. The CDR3 region has the DNA TGTGCCAGCAGCAACATACAGGGCGGTGGCACAGATACGCAGTATTTT. This codes for CASSNIQGGGTDTQYF.

This rearrangement joins TRBV15 to TRBJ1-2; D unresolved. V was pared by 0 bases and J by 6 bases, with 11 bases between. CDR3 length: 14 residues. Germline lookup yields CDR1 LNHNV and CDR2 YYDKDF (reference sequence). The CDR3 is CATSRDFGYDGYTF. For the CDR3, the DNA is TGTGCCACCAGCAGAGATTTCGGGTACGATGGCTACACCTTC.